The sequence of this T cell receptor (beta chain) was determined in a study of cytomegalovirus exposure and HLA in healthy donors. Findings of the study overall: There were some public TCRs occurring in many donors, but most TCR sequences were rare. In a later analysis, a missense DCLRE1C variant was linked to TCR beta V- and J-gene trimming.

A note on this clone: The antigen remains undetermined.

The primer mix had 60 Vbeta and 13 Jbeta primers. TCRdb keeps only in-frame clones here, not all; method: immunoSEQ multiplex PCR. The sample records about 180,000 clones, around 81% being singletons. V lost 6 bases and J lost 15, with 27 bases in between. This CDR3 has 15 residues. Germline V gives CDR1 MDHEN, CDR2 SYDVKM. This chain connects TRBV28 to TRBJ1-5; unclear D gene. The source material was PBMCs. The source is a woman aged 18-30 years in good health and CMV-seropositive. The CDR3 DNA follows: TGTGCCAGCAGACCGAATGAAACGCCACTAGACCCAACGCATTTT. This encodes CASRPNETPLDPTHF.